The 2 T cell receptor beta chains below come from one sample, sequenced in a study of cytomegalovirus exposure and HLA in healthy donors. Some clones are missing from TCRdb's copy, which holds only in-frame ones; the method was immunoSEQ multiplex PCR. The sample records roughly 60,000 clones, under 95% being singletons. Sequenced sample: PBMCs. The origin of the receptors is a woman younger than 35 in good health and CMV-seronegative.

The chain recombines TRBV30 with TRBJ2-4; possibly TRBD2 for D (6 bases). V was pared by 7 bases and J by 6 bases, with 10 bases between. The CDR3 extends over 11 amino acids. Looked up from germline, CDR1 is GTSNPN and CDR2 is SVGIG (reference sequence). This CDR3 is CAYGGRNIQYF. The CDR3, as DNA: TGTGCCTACGGAGGGAGAAACATTCAGTACTTC.

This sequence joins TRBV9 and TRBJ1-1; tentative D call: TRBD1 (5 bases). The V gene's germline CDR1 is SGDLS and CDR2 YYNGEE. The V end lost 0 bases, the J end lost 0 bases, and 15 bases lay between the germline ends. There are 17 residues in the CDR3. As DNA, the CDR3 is TGTGCCAGCAGCGTAGAGGTGGGTTGGGGCATGAACACTGAAGCTTTCTTT. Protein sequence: CASSVEVGWGMNTEAFF.